The clone carrying this T cell receptor beta chain was recorded once. The V gene's germline CDR1 is LNHDA and CDR2 SQIVND (reference sequence). CDR3 size: 13 residues. Trimming left V 10 bases short and J 8 bases short, with 20 bases between. The sample comes from a study of blood T cell repertoires in COVID-19. Looking at the study overall: From the United States, Italy and Spain came samples of acute and convalescent COVID-19.

Per the original methods: Counts of nucleated cells, estimated from reference gene primer amplification, were obtained. The protocol was immunoSEQ multiplex PCR, while the TCRdb copy is restricted to in-frame clones and leaves out a portion. V, J and clone size derive from that table, while D and trimming were established from the DNA sequence. This sample carries around 60,000 clones, about two thirds of them seen once, and the ten largest clones take roughly 4.9%. Sequenced sample: peripheral blood. The sequence was collected from a woman aged 70-85 years with COVID-19, enrolled during active disease. The chain joins TRBV19 to TRBJ1-2; D is unclear. The CDR3 DNA reads as TGTGCCACCTATCGCCGGGAGGGAGTAGGCTACACCTTC. This codes for CATYRREGVGYTF.